Listed below are T cell receptor beta chains from one sample, sequenced in a study of CD8 T cells in Susac syndrome. TCRdb redid the calling of the immunoSEQ multiplex PCR reads with MiXCR, one entry per CDR3 protein. The profile shows over 120,000 distinct CDR3 sequences, around 95% of them singletons. Sequencing used CD4+ T cells from PBMCs. These receptor sequences come from a human donor with Susac syndrome. CDR3s include the opening cysteine and the closing phenylalanine or tryptophan. The D gene is left open where the match is weak. The listing skips clone size in some rows; elsewhere it reads once, few, many or a size class.

TRBJ2-5 | NA | TRBV29-1 | 14 | NA | TGCAGCGTCGGGGGACAGTTGTACCAAGAGACCCAGTACTTC | CSVGGQLYQETQYF
TRBJ2-1 | NA | TRBV7-2 | 15 | NA | TGTGCCAGCAGCTTAGGATCCGGGTCCTTTGATGAGCAGTTCTTC | CASSLGSGSFDEQFF
TRBJ2-1 | NA | TRBV6-2/TRBV6-3 | 12 | NA | TGTGCCAGCGCACGGACCTCAAATGAGCAGTTCTTC | CASARTSNEQFF
TRBJ2-1 | NA | TRBV19 | 15 | TRBD2 | TGTGCCACCCTGTTGCTAGCGGGAGGACGCAATGAGCAGTTCTTC | CATLLLAGGRNEQFF
TRBJ1-4 | NA | TRBV2 | 14 | NA | TGTGCCAGCAAAAGATTTGGGCCGTCGGAAAAACTGTTTTTT | CASKRFGPSEKLFF
TRBJ1-6 | once | TRBV28 | 14 | NA | TGTGCCAGCGAGCCAACGGGCAATAATTCACCCCTCCACTTT | CASEPTGNNSPLHF
TRBJ1-3 | NA | TRBV2 | 11 | NA | TGTGCCAGTCAGGGCGGGTACACCATATATTTT | CASQGGYTIYF
TRBJ1-1 | NA | TRBV7-2 | 15 | TRBD1 | TGTGCCAGCAGCTTAATGTCAGGGGGAAACACTGAAGCTTTCTTT | CASSLMSGGNTEAFF
TRBJ2-7 | NA | TRBV28 | 13 | NA | TGTGCCAGCATGAGGGAGGAACCCTACGAGCAGTACTTC | CASMREEPYEQYF
TRBJ2-3 | NA | TRBV19 | 14 | NA | TGTGCCAGTAGCTCCGACGGAAACACAGATACGCAGTATTTT | CASSSDGNTDTQYF
TRBJ1-1 | once | TRBV11-2 | 14 | NA | TGTGCCAGCAGCGATTATGGCGGGAACACTGAAGCTTTCTTT | CASSDYGGNTEAFF
TRBJ2-7 | NA | TRBV9 | 11 | NA | TGTGCCAGCAGCGGCACCTACGAGCAGTACTTC | CASSGTYEQYF
TRBJ1-1 | NA | TRBV6-1 | 12 | NA | TGTGCCAGCAGTGAAGAAAGGGGCCGGGCTTTCTTT | CASSEERGRAFF
TRBJ1-2 | NA | TRBV20-1 | 13 | NA | TGCAGTGCTAGGGAGGACGCGAGCTATGGCTACACCTTC | CSAREDASYGYTF
TRBJ2-1 | NA | TRBV9 | 15 | TRBD1 | TGTGCCAGCAGCGGAGGGGGACAGTTCGGCGGTGAGCAGTTCTTC | CASSGGGQFGGEQFF
TRBJ1-1 | NA | TRBV3-1 | 14 | TRBD1 | TGTGCCAGCAGCTACAGGGGGCGGTTCACTGAAGCTTTCTTT | CASSYRGRFTEAFF
TRBJ1-5 | once | TRBV24-1 | 15 | TRBD1 | TGTGCCACCAGTGCGACAGGGATAGCAGGTCAGCCCCAGCATTTT | CATSATGIAGQPQHF
TRBJ2-1 | NA | TRBV6-2/TRBV6-3 | 15 | TRBD1 | TGTGCCAGCAGTTACGGGACAGGGTACGACAATGAGCAGTTCTTC | CASSYGTGYDNEQFF
TRBJ2-2 | NA | TRBV4-1 | 17 | NA | TGCGCCAGCAGCCAAGCTAGGGGGAGGGGGAACACCGGGGAGCTGTTTTTT | CASSQARGRGNTGELFF